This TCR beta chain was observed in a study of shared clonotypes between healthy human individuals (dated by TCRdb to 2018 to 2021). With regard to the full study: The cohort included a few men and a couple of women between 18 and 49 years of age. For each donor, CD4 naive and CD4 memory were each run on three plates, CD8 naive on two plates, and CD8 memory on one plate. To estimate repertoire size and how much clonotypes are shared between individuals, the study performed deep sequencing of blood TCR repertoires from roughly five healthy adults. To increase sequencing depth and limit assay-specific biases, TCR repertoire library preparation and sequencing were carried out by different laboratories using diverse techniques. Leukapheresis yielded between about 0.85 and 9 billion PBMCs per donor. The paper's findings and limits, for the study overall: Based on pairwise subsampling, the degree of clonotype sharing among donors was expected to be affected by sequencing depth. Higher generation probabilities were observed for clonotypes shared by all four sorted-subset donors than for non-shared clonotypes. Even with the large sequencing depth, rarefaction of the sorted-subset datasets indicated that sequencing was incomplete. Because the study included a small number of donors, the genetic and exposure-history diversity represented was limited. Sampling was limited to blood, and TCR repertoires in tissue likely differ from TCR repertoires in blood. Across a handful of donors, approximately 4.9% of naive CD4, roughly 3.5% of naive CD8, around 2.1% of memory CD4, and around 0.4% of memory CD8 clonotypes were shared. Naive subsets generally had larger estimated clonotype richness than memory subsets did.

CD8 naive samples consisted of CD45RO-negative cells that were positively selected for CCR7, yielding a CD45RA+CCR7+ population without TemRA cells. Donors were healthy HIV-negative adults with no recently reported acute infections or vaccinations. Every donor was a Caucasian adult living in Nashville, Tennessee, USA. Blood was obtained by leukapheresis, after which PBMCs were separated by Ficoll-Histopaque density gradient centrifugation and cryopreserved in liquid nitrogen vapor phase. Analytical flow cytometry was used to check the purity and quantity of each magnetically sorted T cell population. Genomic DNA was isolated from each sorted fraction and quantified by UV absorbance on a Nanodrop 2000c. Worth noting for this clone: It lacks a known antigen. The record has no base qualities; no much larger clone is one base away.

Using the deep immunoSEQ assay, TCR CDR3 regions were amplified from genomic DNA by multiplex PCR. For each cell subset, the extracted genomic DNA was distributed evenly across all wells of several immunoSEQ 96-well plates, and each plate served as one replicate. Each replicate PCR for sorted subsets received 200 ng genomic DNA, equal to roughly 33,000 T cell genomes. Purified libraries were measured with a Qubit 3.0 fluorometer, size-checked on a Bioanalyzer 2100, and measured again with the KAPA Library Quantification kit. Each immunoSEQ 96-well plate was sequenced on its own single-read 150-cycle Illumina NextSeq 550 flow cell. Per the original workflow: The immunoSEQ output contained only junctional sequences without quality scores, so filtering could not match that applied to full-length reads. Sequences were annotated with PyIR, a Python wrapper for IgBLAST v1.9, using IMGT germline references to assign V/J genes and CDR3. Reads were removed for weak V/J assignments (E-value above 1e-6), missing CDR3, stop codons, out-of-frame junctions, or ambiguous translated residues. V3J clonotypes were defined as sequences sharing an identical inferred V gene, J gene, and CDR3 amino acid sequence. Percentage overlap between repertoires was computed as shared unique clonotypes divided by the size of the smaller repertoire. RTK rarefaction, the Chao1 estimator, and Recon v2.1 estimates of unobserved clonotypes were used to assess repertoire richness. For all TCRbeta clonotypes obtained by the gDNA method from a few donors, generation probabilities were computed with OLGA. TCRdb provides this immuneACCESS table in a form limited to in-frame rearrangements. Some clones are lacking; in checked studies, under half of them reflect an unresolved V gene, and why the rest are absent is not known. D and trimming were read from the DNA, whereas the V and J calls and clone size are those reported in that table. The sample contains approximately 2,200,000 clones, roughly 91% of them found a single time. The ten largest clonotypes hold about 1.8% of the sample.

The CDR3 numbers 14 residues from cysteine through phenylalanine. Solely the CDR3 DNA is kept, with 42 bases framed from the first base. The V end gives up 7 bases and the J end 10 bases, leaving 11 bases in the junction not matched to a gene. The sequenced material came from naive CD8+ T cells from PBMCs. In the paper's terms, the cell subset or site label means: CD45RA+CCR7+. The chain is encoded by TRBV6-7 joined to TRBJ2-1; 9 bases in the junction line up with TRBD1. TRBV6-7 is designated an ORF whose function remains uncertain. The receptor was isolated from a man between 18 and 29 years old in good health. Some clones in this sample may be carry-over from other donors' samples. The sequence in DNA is TGTGCCAGCAATGGGGGGACAGGGATCAGCGAGCAGTTCTTC. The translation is CASNGGTGISEQFF.